One sample yielded the 6 T cell receptor beta chains listed below, sequenced in a study of T cell repertoires in cytomegalovirus infection. TCRdb independently ran MiXCR on the reads; one entry per CDR3 protein. The sample yields under 200,000 distinct CDR3 sequences, 28% seen once. Sequencing was performed on PBMCs. These receptors all come from a human donor in good health (CMV status not recorded). Some clones in this sample may be carry-over from other donors' samples.

The CDR3 bases are TGTGCCAGCAGTTTCCCAGCAGGCGAAAAACTGTTTTTT. The encoded protein is CASSFPAGEKLFF. The chain combines TRBV28 with TRBJ1-4; D unresolved. The CDR3 totals 13 residues. Germline V CDR1 and CDR2: MDHEN, SYDVKM. The V end was cut by 3 bases, the J end by 8 bases, with 10 bases between.

This rearrangement joins TRBV12-3 or TRBV12-4 to TRBJ1-1; D might be TRBD1 (5 bases). Trimming pared 7 bases from V and 4 bases from J, leaving 13 bases between. The CDR3 has 13 amino acids. The CDR3 DNA reads TGTGCCAGCACCCTGGGGGTGGGCACTGAAGCTTTCTTT. This translates into CASTLGVGTEAFF.

This clonotype occurred a few times. This chain connects TRBV11-2 to TRBJ2-5; D gene unclear. V lost 5 bases, J lost 7 bases, and 17 bases lay in between. Germline V lookup: CDR1 SGHAT, CDR2 FQNNGV. The CDR3 sequence is 14 residues long. Here the CDR3 DNA reads TGTGCCAGCAGCGCTTGGGATTTAAGAGCGACCCAGTACTTC. It codes for CASSAWDLRATQYF.

This clonotype was observed a few times. In DNA, the CDR3 is TGTGCCAGCAGTGGGGGGGGCCGGGCCAAGGGAGGCTACACCTTC. It translates to CASSGGGRAKGGYTF. The J gene is TRBJ1-2, the V gene TRBV12-3 or TRBV12-4; D might be TRBD1 (6 bases). This CDR3 has 15 amino acids. V lost 5 bases and J lost 8, with 21 bases in between.

The chain couples TRBV7-2 to TRBJ1-1; perhaps TRBD1 as D (6 bases). Trimming removed 5 bases from V and 7 bases from J, with 14 bases in between. Looked up from germline, CDR1 is SGHTA and CDR2 is FQGNSA. CDR3 length equals 13 residues. In DNA form, the CDR3 reads TGTGCCAGCAGCACCCGGGGCAGGGGTGAAGCTTTCTTT. Amino acids: CASSTRGRGEAFF.

V and J are TRBV6-2 or TRBV6-3 and TRBJ1-1; 10 bases map to TRBD1. Losses at the gene ends were 11 bases for V and 1 base for J; bases not matched to a gene: 13. Looked up from germline, CDR1 is MNHEY and CDR2 is SVGEGT. The CDR3 totals 16 residues. CDR3 in amino acids: CAAGPRTGGANTEAFF. In DNA form, the CDR3 reads TGTGCCGCCGGACCAAGGACAGGGGGTGCGAACACTGAAGCTTTCTTT.